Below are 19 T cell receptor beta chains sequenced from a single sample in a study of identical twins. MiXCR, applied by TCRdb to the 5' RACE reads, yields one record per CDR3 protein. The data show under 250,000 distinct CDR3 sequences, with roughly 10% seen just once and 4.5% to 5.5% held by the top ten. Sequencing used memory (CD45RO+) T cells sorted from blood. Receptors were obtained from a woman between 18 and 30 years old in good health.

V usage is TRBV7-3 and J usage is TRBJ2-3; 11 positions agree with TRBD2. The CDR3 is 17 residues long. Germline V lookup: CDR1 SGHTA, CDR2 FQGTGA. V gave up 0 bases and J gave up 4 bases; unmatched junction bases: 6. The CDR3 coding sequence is TGTGCCAGCAGCTTAACGGTTAGCGGGGGGGTCCCAGATACGCAGTATTTT. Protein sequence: CASSLTVSGGVPDTQYF.

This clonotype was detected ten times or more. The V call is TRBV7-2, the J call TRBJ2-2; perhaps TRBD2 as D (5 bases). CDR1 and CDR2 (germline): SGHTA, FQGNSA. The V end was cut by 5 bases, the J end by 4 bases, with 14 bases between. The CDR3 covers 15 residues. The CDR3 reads CASSPRLASTGELFF. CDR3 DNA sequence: TGTGCCAGCAGCCCCCGGCTAGCAAGCACCGGGGAGCTGTTTTTT.

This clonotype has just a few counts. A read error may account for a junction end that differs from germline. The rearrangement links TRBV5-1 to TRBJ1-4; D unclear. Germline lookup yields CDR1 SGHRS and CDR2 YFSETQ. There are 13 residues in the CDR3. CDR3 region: CASRREANEKLFF. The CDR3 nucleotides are TGCGCTAGCAGGAGAGAGGCTAATGAAAAACTGTTTTTT.

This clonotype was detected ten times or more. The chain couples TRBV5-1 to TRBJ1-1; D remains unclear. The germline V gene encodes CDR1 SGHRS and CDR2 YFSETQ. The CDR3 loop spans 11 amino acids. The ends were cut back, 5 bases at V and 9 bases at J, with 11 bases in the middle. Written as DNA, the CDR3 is TGCGCCAGCAGGGCTGGAAATCAAGCTTTCTTT. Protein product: CASRAGNQAFF.

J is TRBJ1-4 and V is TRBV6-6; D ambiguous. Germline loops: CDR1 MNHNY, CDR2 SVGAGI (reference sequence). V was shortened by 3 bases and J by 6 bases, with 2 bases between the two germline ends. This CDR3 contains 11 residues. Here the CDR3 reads CASSYDEKLFF. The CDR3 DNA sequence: TGTGCCAGCAGTTATGATGAAAAACTGTTTTTT.

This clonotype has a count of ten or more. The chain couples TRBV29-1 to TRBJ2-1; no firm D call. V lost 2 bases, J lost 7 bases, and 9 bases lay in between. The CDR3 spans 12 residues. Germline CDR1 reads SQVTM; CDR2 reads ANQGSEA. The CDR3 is CSVERAVNEQFF. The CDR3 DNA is TGCAGCGTTGAACGGGCAGTAAATGAGCAGTTCTTC.

The CDR3 protein is CASSHGRGYQTTF. CDR3 nucleotides: TGTGCCAGCAGCCATGGCCGAGGTTATCAGACCACCTTC. V and J are TRBV14 and TRBJ1-2; no reliable D call. The ends were cut back, 3 bases at V and 13 bases at J, with 18 bases in the middle. There are 13 residues in the CDR3. Germline loops: CDR1 SGHDN, CDR2 FVKESK.

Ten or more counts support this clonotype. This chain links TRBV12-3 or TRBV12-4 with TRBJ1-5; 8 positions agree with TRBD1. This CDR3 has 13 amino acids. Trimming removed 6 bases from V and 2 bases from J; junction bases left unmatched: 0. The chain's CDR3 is CASRGQGNQPQHF. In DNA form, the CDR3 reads TGTGCCAGCAGGGGACAGGGCAATCAGCCCCAGCATTTT.

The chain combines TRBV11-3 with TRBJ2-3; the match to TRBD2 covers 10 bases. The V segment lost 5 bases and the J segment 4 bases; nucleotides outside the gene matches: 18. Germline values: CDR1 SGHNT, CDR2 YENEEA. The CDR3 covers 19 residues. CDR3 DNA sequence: TGTGCCAGCAGCCGGGGGGTTTCTAGCGGGGGAGCGGGATCAGATACGCAGTATTTT. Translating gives CASSRGVSSGGAGSDTQYF. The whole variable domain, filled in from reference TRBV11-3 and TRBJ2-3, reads EAGVVQSPRYKIIEKKQPVAFWCNPISGHNTLYWYLQNLGQGPELLIRYENEEAVDDSQLPKDRFSAERLKGVDSTLKIQPAELGDSAVYLCASSRGVSSGGAGSDTQYFGPGTRLTVL.

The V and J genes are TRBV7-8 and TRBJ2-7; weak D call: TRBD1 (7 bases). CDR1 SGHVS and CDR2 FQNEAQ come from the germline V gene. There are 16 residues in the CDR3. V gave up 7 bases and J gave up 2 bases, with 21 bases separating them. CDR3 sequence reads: CASIRFTGEETYEQYF. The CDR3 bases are TGTGCCAGCATCCGATTCACAGGGGAGGAGACCTACGAGCAGTACTTC.

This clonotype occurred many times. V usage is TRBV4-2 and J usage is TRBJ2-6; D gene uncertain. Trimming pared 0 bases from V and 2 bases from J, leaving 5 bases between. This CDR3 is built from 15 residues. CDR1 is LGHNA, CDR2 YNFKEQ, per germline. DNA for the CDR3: TGTGCCAGCAGCCAAGATGTGGCTGGGGCCAACGTCCTGACTTTC. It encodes CASSQDVAGANVLTF.

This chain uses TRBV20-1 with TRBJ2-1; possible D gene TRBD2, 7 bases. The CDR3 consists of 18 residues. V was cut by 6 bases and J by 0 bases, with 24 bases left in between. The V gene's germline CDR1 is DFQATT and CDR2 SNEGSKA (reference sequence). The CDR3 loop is CSAAGARGPTSSYNEQFF. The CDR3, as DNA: TGCAGTGCCGCGGGGGCGCGGGGGCCGACCTCCTCCTACAATGAGCAGTTCTTC.

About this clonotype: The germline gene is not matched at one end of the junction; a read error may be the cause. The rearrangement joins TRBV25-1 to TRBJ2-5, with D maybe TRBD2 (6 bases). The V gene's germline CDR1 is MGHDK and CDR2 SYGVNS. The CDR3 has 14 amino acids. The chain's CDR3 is CASSESGGRETQYF. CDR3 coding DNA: TGTGCCAGCAGCGAATCAGGAGGGAGAGAGACCCAGTACTTC.

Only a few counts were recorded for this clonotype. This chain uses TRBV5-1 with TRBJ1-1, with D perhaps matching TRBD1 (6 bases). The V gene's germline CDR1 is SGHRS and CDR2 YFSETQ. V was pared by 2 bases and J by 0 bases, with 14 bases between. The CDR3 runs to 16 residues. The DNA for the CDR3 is TGCGCCAGCAGCTTTGTCGGGGGGGCTTTGAACACTGAAGCTTTCTTT. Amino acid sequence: CASSFVGGALNTEAFF. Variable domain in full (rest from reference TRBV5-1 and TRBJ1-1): KAGVTQTPRYLIKTRGQQVTLSCSPISGHRSVSWYQQTPGQGLQFLFEYFSETQRNKGNFPGRFSGRQFSNSRSEMNVSTLELGDSALYLCASSFVGGALNTEAFFGQGTRLTVV.

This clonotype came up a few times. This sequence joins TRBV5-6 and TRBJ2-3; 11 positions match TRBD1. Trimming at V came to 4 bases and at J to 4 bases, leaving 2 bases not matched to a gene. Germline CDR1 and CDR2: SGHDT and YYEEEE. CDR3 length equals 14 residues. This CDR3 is CASSQGQGADTQYF. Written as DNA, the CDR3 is TGTGCCAGCAGCCAGGGACAGGGGGCAGATACGCAGTATTTT.

The CDR3 coding sequence is TGTGCCAGCAGCTCCGGGACAGGGAACTTCTACGAGCAGTACTTC. It specifies CASSSGTGNFYEQYF. The chain uses TRBV5-5 and TRBJ2-7, with 9 bases lining up with TRBD1. Per germline, CDR1 SGHKS and CDR2 YYEKEE (reference sequence). The J segment lost 3 bases and the V segment lost 3 bases, leaving 7 bases of the junction unmatched. The CDR3 contains 15 residues.

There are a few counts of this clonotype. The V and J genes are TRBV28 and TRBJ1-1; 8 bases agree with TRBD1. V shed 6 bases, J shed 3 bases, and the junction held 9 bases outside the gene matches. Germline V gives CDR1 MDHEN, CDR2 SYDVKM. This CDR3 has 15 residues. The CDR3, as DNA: TGTGCCAGCAGCAAACTCGCAGGGGGCTACACTGAAGCTTTCTTT. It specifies CASSKLAGGYTEAFF.

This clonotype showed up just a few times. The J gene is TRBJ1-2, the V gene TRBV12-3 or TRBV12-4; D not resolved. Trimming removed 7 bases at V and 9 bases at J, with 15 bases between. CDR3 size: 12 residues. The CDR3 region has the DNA TGTGCCAGCACTCGGGATTCGATAAGCTACACCTTC. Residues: CASTRDSISYTF.

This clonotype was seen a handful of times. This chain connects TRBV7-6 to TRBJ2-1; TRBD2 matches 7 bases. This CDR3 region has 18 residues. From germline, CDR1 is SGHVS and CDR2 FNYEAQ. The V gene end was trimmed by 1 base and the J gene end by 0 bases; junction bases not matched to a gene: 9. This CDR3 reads CASSLGPRGSTSYNEQFF. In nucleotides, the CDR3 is TGTGCCAGCAGCTTAGGGCCGCGGGGGTCGACCTCCTACAATGAGCAGTTCTTC.